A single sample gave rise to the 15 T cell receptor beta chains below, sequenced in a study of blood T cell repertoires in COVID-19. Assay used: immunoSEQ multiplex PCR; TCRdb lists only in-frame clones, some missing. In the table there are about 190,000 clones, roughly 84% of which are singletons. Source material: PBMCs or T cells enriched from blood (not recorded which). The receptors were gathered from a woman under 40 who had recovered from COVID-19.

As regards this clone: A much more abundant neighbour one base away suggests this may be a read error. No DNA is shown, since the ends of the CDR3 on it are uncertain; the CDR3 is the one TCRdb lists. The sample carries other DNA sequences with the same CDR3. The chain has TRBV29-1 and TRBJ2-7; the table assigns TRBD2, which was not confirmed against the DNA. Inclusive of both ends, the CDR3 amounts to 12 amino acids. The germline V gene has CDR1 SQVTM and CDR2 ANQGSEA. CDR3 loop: CSVGEGSYEQYF.

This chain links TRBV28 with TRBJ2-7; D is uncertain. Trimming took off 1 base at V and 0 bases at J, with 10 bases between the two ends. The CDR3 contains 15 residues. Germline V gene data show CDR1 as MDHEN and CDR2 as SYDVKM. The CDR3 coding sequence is TGTGCCAGCAGTTTATCCCCTGCGAGCTCCTACGAGCAGTACTTC. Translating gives CASSLSPASSYEQYF.

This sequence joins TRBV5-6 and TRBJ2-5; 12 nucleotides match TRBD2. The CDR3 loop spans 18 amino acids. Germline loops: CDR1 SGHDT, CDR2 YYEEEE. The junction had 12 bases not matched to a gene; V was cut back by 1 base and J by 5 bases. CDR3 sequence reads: CASSLSSSGRAFWETQYF. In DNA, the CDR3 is TGTGCCAGCAGCTTGTCGTCTAGCGGGAGGGCCTTTTGGGAGACCCAGTACTTC.

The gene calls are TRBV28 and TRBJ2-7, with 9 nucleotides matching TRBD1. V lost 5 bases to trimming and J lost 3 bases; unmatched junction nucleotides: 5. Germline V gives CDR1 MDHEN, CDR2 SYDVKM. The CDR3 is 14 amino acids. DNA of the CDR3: TGTGCCAGCAGTCCCGGGACAGGGAGCTACGAGCAGTACGTC. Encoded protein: CASSPGTGSYEQYV.

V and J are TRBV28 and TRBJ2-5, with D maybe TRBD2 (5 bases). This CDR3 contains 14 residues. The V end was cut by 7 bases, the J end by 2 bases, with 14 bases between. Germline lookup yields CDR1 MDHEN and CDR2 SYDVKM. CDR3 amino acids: CASNSRRDQETQYF. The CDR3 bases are TGTGCCAGCAATTCCCGCCGGGATCAAGAGACCCAGTACTTC.

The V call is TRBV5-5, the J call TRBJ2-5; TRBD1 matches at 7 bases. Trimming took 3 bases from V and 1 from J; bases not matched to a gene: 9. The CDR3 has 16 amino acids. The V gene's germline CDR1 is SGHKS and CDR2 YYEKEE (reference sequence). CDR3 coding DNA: TGTGCCAGCAGCTCCCCCGGGACAGAAGCCCAAGAGACCCAGTACTTC. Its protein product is CASSSPGTEAQETQYF.

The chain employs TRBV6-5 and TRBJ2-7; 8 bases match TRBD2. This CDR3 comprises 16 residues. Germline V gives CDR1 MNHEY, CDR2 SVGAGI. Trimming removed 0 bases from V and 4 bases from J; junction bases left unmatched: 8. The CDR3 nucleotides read TGTGCCAGCAGTTACTCGATACCGGGAGGGGAGTACGAGCAGTACTTC. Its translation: CASSYSIPGGEYEQYF.

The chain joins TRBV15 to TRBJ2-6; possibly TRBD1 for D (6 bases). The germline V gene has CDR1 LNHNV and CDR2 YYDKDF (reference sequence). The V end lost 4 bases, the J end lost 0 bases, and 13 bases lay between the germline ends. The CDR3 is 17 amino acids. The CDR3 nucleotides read TGTGCCACCAGCAAGTACAGGGAGTCCTCTGGGGCCAACGTCCTGACTTTC. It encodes CATSKYRESSGANVLTF. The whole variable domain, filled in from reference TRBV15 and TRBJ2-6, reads DAMVIQNPRYQVTQFGKPVTLSCSQTLNHNVMYWYQQKSSQAPKLLFHYYDKDFNNEADTPDNFQSRRPNTSFCFLDIRSPGLGDTAMYLCATSKYRESSGANVLTFGAGSRLTVL.

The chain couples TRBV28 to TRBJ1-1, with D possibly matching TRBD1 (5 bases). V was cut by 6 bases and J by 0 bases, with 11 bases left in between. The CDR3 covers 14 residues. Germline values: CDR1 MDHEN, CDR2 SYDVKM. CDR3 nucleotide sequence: TGTGCCAGCAGCCTTGGGGCCCTGAACACTGAAGCTTTCTTT. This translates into CASSLGALNTEAFF. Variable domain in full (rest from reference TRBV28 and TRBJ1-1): DVKVTQSSRYLVKRTGEKVFLECVQDMDHENMFWYRQDPGLGLRLIYFSYDVKMKEKGDIPEGYSVSREKKERFSLILESASTNQTSMYLCASSLGALNTEAFFGQGTRLTVV.

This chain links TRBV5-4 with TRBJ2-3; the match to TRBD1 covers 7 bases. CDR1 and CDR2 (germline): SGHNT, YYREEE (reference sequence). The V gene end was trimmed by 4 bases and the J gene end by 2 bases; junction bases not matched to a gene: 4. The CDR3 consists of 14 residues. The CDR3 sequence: CASSLGQVTDTQYF. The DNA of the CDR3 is TGTGCCAGCAGCCTCGGACAGGTCACAGATACGCAGTATTTT.

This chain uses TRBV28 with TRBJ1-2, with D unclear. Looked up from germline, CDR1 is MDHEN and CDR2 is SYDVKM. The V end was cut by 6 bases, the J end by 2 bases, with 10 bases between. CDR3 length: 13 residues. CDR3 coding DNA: TGTGCCAGCAGATCAACAATAAACTATGGCTACACCTTC. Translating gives CASRSTINYGYTF.

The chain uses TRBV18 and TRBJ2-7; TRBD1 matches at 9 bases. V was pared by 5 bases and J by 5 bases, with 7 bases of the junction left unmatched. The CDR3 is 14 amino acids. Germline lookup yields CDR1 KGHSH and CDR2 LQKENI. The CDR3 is CASSAQGALNEQYF. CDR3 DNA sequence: TGTGCCAGCTCAGCACAGGGGGCGCTAAACGAGCAGTACTTC.

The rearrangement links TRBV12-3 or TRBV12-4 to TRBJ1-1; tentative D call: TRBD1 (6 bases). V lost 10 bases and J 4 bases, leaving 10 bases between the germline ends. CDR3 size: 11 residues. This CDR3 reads CANDRFTEAFF. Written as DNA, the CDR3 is TGTGCCAACGACAGGTTCACTGAAGCTTTCTTT.

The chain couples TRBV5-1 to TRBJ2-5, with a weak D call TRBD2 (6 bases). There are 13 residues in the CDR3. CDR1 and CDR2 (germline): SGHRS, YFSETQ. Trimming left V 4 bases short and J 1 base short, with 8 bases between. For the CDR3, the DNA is TGCGCCAGCAGCGTTAGCGGCCAAGAGACCCAGTACTTC. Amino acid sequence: CASSVSGQETQYF.

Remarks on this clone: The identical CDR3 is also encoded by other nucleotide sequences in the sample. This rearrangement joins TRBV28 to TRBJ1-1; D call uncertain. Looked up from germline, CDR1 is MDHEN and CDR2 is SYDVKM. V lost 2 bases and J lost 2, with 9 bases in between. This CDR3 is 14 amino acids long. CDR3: CASSLEQLNTEAFF. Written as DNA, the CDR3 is TGTGCCAGCAGTTTAGAACAGCTAAACACTGAAGCTTTCTTT.